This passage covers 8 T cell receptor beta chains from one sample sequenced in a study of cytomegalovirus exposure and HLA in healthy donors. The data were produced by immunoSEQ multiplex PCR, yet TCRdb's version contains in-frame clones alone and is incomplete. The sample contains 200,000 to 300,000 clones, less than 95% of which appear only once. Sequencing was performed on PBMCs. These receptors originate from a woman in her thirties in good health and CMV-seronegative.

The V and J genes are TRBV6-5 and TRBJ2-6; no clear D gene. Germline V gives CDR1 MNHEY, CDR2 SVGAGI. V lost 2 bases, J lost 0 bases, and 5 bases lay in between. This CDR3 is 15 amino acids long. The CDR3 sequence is CASSYGPSGANVLTF. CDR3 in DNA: TGTGCCAGCAGTTACGGGCCCTCTGGGGCCAACGTCCTGACTTTC.

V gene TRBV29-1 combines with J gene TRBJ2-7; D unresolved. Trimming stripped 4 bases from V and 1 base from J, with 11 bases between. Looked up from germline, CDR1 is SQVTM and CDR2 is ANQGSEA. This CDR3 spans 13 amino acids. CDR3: CSVVSRLSYEQYF. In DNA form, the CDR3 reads TGCAGCGTTGTTTCTAGACTTTCCTACGAGCAGTACTTC.

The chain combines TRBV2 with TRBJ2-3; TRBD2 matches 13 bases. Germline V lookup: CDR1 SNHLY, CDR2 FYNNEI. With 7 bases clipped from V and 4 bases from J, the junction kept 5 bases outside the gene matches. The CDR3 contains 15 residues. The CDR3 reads CASKLAGGFPDTQYF. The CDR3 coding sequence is TGTGCCAGCAAACTAGCGGGAGGGTTCCCAGATACGCAGTATTTT.

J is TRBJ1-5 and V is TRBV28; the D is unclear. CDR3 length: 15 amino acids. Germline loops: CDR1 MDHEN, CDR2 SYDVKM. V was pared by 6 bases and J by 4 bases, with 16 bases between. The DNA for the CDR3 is TGTGCCAGCAGGAGAATGCTGACGGGGAATCAGCCCCAGCATTTT. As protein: CASRRMLTGNQPQHF.

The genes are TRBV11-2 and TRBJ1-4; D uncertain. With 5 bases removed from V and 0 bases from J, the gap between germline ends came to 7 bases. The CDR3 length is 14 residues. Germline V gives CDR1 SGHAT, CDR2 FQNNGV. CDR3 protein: CASSEEATNEKLFF. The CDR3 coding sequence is TGTGCCAGCAGCGAGGAAGCAACTAATGAAAAACTGTTTTTT.

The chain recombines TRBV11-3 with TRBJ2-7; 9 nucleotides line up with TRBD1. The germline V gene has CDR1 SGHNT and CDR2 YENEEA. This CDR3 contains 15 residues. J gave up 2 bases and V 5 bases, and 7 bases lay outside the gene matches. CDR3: CASSPPGQGPYEQYF. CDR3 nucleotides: TGTGCCAGCAGCCCCCCGGGACAGGGCCCCTACGAGCAGTACTTC.

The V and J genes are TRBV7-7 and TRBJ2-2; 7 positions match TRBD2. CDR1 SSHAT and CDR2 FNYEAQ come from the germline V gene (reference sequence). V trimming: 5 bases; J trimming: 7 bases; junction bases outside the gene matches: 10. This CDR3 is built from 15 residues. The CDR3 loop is CASSEVAGAIGELFF. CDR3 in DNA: TGTGCCAGCAGCGAAGTGGCGGGAGCTATCGGGGAGCTGTTTTTT.

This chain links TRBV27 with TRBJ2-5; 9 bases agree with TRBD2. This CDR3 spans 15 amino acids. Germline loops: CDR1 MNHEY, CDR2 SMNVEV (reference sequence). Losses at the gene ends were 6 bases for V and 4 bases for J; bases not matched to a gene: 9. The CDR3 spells CASRGGGGRGETQYF. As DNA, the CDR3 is TGTGCCAGCAGGGGTGGTGGCGGGAGGGGAGAGACCCAGTACTTC.